A single sample is the source of the 28 T cell receptor beta chains below, sequenced in a study of radiotherapy plus CTLA-4 blockade in lung cancer. The data were produced by immunoSEQ multiplex PCR, yet TCRdb's version contains in-frame clones alone and is incomplete. The sample lists over 45,000 clones; 65% to 80% were seen once. The sequencing used peripheral blood, collected from a patient treated with radiotherapy plus ipilimumab. Receptors were obtained from a human donor with non-small cell lung cancer who had a complete response to radiotherapy plus ipilimumab.

The chain has TRBV5-1 and TRBJ2-7, with a weak D call TRBD1 (6 bases). V lost 4 bases, J lost 2 bases, and 10 bases lay in between. CDR1 SGHRS and CDR2 YFSETQ come from the germline V gene. The CDR3 sequence is 13 residues long. In nucleotides, the CDR3 is TGCGCCAGCAGCGGGGGCGAAGCCTACGAGCAGTACTTC. Amino acids: CASSGGEAYEQYF.

This clone was counted between two and nine times. The chain uses TRBV6-6 and TRBJ2-7; 8 bases line up with TRBD2. Germline V gene sequence: CDR1 MNHNY, CDR2 SVGAGI (reference sequence). V trimming: 7 bases; J trimming: 3 bases; junction bases outside the gene matches: 5. The CDR3 contains 13 residues. This CDR3 reads CASKRGYRYEQYV. The CDR3 nucleotides read TGTGCCAGCAAGCGGGGGTACCGCTACGAGCAGTACGTC.

V is TRBV6-5 and J is TRBJ2-7; TRBD1 matches 8 bases. The CDR3 spans 13 residues. The germline V gene has CDR1 MNHEY and CDR2 SVGAGI. Trimming cost V 6 bases and J 7 bases; bases outside gene matches: 8. The CDR3 sequence is CASRTGDFGEQYV. CDR3 DNA: TGTGCCAGCAGGACAGGGGACTTTGGGGAGCAGTACGTC.

The chain is built from TRBV12-5 and TRBJ1-1; the D is unclear. The CDR3 is made up of 16 amino acids. V was clipped by 3 bases and J by 7 bases, with 21 bases between them. The V gene's germline CDR1 is LGHNT and CDR2 FRNRAP. CDR3 sequence: CASGFGNLRASGEAFF. The CDR3 bases are TGTGCTAGTGGTTTTGGTAACCTGCGGGCTTCAGGTGAAGCTTTCTTT.

This clone was recorded only once. The CDR3 DNA sequence: TGTGCCAGCAGCTTAGAGGAGGGCGGTGAAGCTTTCTTT. It codes for CASSLEEGGEAFF. The chain uses TRBV7-2 and TRBJ1-1; no clear D. V lost 1 base and J 7 bases, leaving 10 bases between the germline ends. This CDR3 is built from 13 residues. CDR1 is SGHTA, CDR2 FQGNSA, per germline.

The rearrangement uses TRBV5-1 and TRBJ2-5; 8 bases map to TRBD2. The germline gives CDR1 SGHRS, CDR2 YFSETQ. The V gene end was trimmed by 4 bases and the J gene end by 5 bases; junction bases not matched to a gene: 7. This CDR3 has 14 residues. DNA for the CDR3: TGCGCCAGCAGCCACGAAGGACTAGCCGAGACCCAGTACTTC. As protein: CASSHEGLAETQYF.

This clone has a handful of counts. The V and J genes are TRBV10-2 and TRBJ1-1; tentatively, D is TRBD1 (5 bases). Per the germline V gene, CDR1 is WSHSY and CDR2 is SAAADI. Between the trimmed V and J ends, which lost 7 bases and 1 base, there was a span of 13 bases. This CDR3 spans 14 amino acids. This chain's CDR3 is CASTEQGWNTEAFF. The CDR3 coding sequence is TGCGCCAGCACCGAGCAGGGTTGGAACACTGAAGCTTTCTTT.

The chain joins TRBV2 to TRBJ2-5; 9 nucleotides match TRBD2. V trimming: 6 bases; J trimming: 3 bases; junction bases outside the gene matches: 11. The CDR3 extends over 16 amino acids. Germline V gives CDR1 SNHLY, CDR2 FYNNEI. The CDR3 DNA is TGTGCCAGCAGACACACACTAGCGGGCCTTAAAGAGACCCAGTACTTC. It yields the protein CASRHTLAGLKETQYF.

The gene calls are TRBV29-1 and TRBJ2-5, with D possibly matching TRBD2 (6 bases). Germline CDR1 is SQVTM and CDR2 is ANQGSEA. Trimming shortened V by 6 bases and J by 1 base, and 9 bases separated the two germline ends. The CDR3 totals 12 residues. The CDR3 region is CSVPGLQETQYF. In DNA, the CDR3 is TGCAGCGTACCGGGACTCCAAGAGACCCAGTACTTC.

The chain joins TRBV19 to TRBJ1-5; 8 bases match TRBD1. The ends lost 10 bases at V and 3 bases at J; junction bases unmatched: 8. The CDR3 covers 14 residues. CDR1 is LNHDA, CDR2 SQIVND, per germline (reference sequence). This CDR3 reads CATTGGGHNQPQHF. The CDR3 region has the DNA TGTGCCACCACAGGGGGAGGGCACAATCAGCCCCAGCATTTT. Full variable domain (remainder filled in from reference TRBV19 and TRBJ1-5): DGGITQSPKYLFRKEGQNVTLSCEQNLNHDAMYWYRQDPGQGLRLIYYSQIVNDFQKGDIAEGYSVSREKKESFPLTVTSAQKNPTAFYLCATTGGGHNQPQHFGDGTRLSIL.

In this sample, this clone turned up once. The genes are TRBV6-1 and TRBJ2-2; 8 positions match TRBD2. Germline V gene sequence: CDR1 MNHNS, CDR2 SASEGT. This CDR3 spans 14 amino acids. V lost 3 bases and J lost 5; bases outside the gene matches: 2. This CDR3 reads CASSDPGGTGELFF. The CDR3 DNA follows: TGTGCCAGCAGTGATCCGGGGGGGACCGGGGAGCTGTTTTTT.

The rearrangement uses TRBV14 and TRBJ1-6; a possible D gene is TRBD1 (6 bases). CDR3 length: 14 amino acids. V was shortened by 2 bases and J by 7 bases, with 9 bases between the two germline ends. Germline CDR1 reads SGHDN; CDR2 reads FVKESK. CDR3 nucleotides: TGTGCCAGCAGCCAACAGGGGCGGAATTCACCCCTCCACTTT. The encoded protein is CASSQQGRNSPLHF.

V usage is TRBV5-5 and J usage is TRBJ1-1; D unresolved. The CDR3 consists of 13 residues. Germline CDR1 is SGHKS and CDR2 is YYEKEE (reference sequence). V was trimmed by 4 bases and J by 3 bases, leaving 10 bases between them. CDR3 region: CASSPSGDTEAFF. The DNA of the CDR3 is TGTGCCAGCAGCCCAAGCGGGGACACTGAAGCTTTCTTT.

The chain combines TRBV5-4 with TRBJ2-7, with unresolved D. The CDR3 contains 15 residues. Looked up from germline, CDR1 is SGHNT and CDR2 is YYREEE (reference sequence). Trimming stripped 0 bases from V and 2 bases from J, with 12 bases between. The CDR3 reads CASSLGQATPYEQYV. The DNA of the CDR3 is TGTGCCAGCAGCTTGGGGCAGGCGACGCCCTACGAGCAGTACGTC.

V is TRBV10-3 and J is TRBJ1-2; D call uncertain. The CDR3 loop spans 13 amino acids. The V end was cut by 2 bases, the J end by 3 bases, with 7 bases between. Germline V gene data show CDR1 as ENHRY and CDR2 as SYGVKD. CDR3 nucleotides: TGTGCCATCAGTGAGGGCTCAGACTATGGCTACACCTTC. It codes for CAISEGSDYGYTF.

V and J are TRBV7-8 and TRBJ1-1, with D possibly being TRBD1 (6 bases). Germline loops: CDR1 SGHVS, CDR2 FQNEAQ. V lost 1 base and J lost 12, with 24 bases in between. The CDR3 runs 16 residues. This CDR3 is CASSLDESRAARGTFF. CDR3 in DNA: TGTGCCAGCAGCTTAGACGAGAGTCGGGCGGCCAGGGGAACTTTCTTT. Together with reference TRBV7-8 and TRBJ1-1, the CDR3 gives the full variable domain: GAGVSQSPRYKVAKRGQDVALRCDPISGHVSLFWYQQALGQGPEFLTYFQNEAQLDKSGLPSDRFFAERPEGSVSTLKIQRTQQEDSAVYLCASSLDESRAARGTFFGQGTRLTVV.

This sequence joins TRBV30 and TRBJ1-2, with D perhaps TRBD1 (5 bases). V shed 0 bases and J shed 8 bases, with 19 bases lying between them. The CDR3 contains 15 residues. Looked up from germline, CDR1 is GTSNPN and CDR2 is SVGIG (reference sequence). CDR3 loop: CAWSVKGQGSSGYTF. The CDR3 DNA sequence: TGTGCCTGGAGTGTAAAGGGCCAGGGTAGTAGCGGCTACACCTTC.

The CDR3 bases are TGTGCCAGCAGCTTCCGGGACAGGAGCACTGAAGCTTTCTTT. This translates into CASSFRDRSTEAFF. This rearrangement joins TRBV11-2 to TRBJ1-1; 8 positions match TRBD1. Germline assignment: CDR1 SGHAT and CDR2 FQNNGV. The CDR3 consists of 14 residues. Germline trimming cut 3 bases from V and 4 bases from J; bases unmatched to any gene: 4.

V is TRBV30 and J is TRBJ1-4; D is perhaps TRBD1 (6 bases). Trimming took 2 bases from V and 10 from J, leaving 26 bases between them. The germline gives CDR1 GTSNPN, CDR2 SVGIG (reference sequence). The CDR3 has 17 residues. The CDR3 loop reads CAWSSPPTGSHRGKLFF. The CDR3, as DNA: TGTGCCTGGAGTTCCCCCCCGACAGGTAGCCATAGGGGAAAACTGTTTTTT.

The chain employs TRBV5-6 and TRBJ2-7; D may be TRBD1 (6 bases). Looked up from germline, CDR1 is SGHDT and CDR2 is YYEEEE. Trimming shortened V by 7 bases and J by 1 base, and 21 bases separated the two germline ends. CDR3 length: 16 amino acids. This chain's CDR3 is CASVLSRGLRSYEQYF. The CDR3 DNA reads as TGTGCCAGCGTACTGAGCAGGGGCCTTAGATCCTACGAGCAGTACTTC.

As regards this clone: In the same sample, other DNA sequences code for this CDR3. V is TRBV7-2 and J is TRBJ2-1; no definite D call. Germline V gives CDR1 SGHTA, CDR2 FQGNSA. This CDR3 is 13 amino acids long. V was clipped by 2 bases and J by 4 bases, with 6 bases between them. CDR3 protein: CASSLRQYNEQFF. In DNA, the CDR3 is TGTGCCAGCAGCTTAAGACAATACAATGAGCAGTTCTTC.

This clone was detected once. The chain combines TRBV2 with TRBJ1-4, with a possible D match to TRBD1 (5 bases). V shed 11 bases and J shed 4 bases, with 14 bases lying between them. The CDR3 spans 13 residues. Germline CDR1 SNHLY, CDR2 FYNNEI. CDR3: CASGAGVNEKLFF. The CDR3 coding sequence is TGTGCCTCCGGGGCGGGAGTTAATGAAAAACTGTTTTTT.

This chain connects TRBV27 to TRBJ1-5, with D possibly matching TRBD1 (6 bases). V dropped 3 bases and J dropped 3 bases, with 15 bases sitting between them. The CDR3 loop spans 16 amino acids. Germline CDR1 reads MNHEY; CDR2 reads SMNVEV (reference sequence). In DNA form, the CDR3 reads TGTGCCAGCAGTTTTCAGGGGCCGGGTTACAATCAGCCCCAGCATTTT. Protein: CASSFQGPGYNQPQHF.

The chain is built from TRBV5-1 and TRBJ2-5, with 7 positions matching TRBD1. CDR3 length: 14 residues. V gave up 4 bases and J gave up 2 bases; unmatched junction bases: 5. Germline CDR1 is SGHRS and CDR2 is YFSETQ. In DNA form, the CDR3 reads TGCGCCAGCAGCGGCCCGGGACAGCAAGAGACCCAGTACTTC. Translation gives CASSGPGQQETQYF.

The chain employs TRBV29-1 and TRBJ1-1; D perhaps matches TRBD1 (5 bases). Trimming took 4 bases from V and 3 from J, leaving 12 bases between them. Germline V CDR1 and CDR2: SQVTM, ANQGSEA. The CDR3 spans 13 residues. CDR3 residues: CSVGAGPYTEAFF. For the CDR3, the DNA is TGCAGCGTTGGGGCAGGGCCCTACACTGAAGCTTTCTTT.

The chain recombines TRBV27 with TRBJ2-2; 7 bases line up with TRBD1. CDR3 size: 15 residues. Germline assignment: CDR1 MNHEY and CDR2 SMNVEV (reference sequence). The V and J ends lost 8 bases and 0 bases, in that order; junction bases with no gene match: 6. CDR3 sequence reads: CASLDRESNTGELFF. For the CDR3, the DNA is TGTGCCAGCCTAGACAGGGAGTCGAACACCGGGGAGCTGTTTTTT.

V and J are TRBV18 and TRBJ2-7; no definite D call. CDR3 size: 14 residues. With 3 bases removed from V and 2 bases from J, the gap between germline ends came to 11 bases. From germline, CDR1 is KGHSH and CDR2 LQKENI. The chain's CDR3 is CASSPTAVAYEQYF. CDR3 in DNA: TGTGCCAGCTCACCTACAGCCGTGGCCTACGAGCAGTACTTC.

Only a few counts were recorded for this clone. The chain links TRBV7-2 to TRBJ1-5; D not resolved. In germline, CDR1 is SGHTA, CDR2 FQGNSA. V lost 4 bases to trimming and J lost 9 bases, with 13 bases between them. The CDR3 extends over 13 amino acids. The CDR3 protein is CASSSAALGPQHF. The DNA for the CDR3 is TGTGCCAGCAGCTCTGCCGCACTAGGGCCCCAGCATTTT.